The rows below give T cell receptor beta chains drawn from one sample of a study of OX40 agonist ivuxolimab in advanced cancers. The method was immunoSEQ multiplex PCR; TCRdb's version includes in-frame clones alone and lacks a portion of them. The sample consists of tens of thousands of clones, around four fifths of them appearing once. Source: CD4+ or CD8+ T cells sorted from blood, taken in a trial of the OX40 agonist ivuxolimab. The origin of the receptors is an adult with an advanced solid tumor such as melanoma, head and neck, liver or kidney cancer. CDR3s include the opening cysteine and the closing phenylalanine or tryptophan. D genes are given only for firm matches. A clone size is listed for some rows: how often the clone was seen (once, few, many), or a class if it is expanded.

. 15 . TRBJ1-1 TRBV5-4 CASSLIGQAGAEAFF TGTGCCAGCAGCTTGATCGGCCAGGCGGGCGCTGAAGCTTTCTTT
TRBD2 14 . TRBJ2-3 TRBV30 CAWSVGGALDTQYF TGTGCCTGGAGTGTCGGGGGGGCGCTGGATACGCAGTATTTT
. 15 . TRBJ2-5 TRBV28 CASSLSGTQQETQYF TGTGCCAGCAGTTTATCCGGGACCCAACAGGAGACCCAGTACTTC
. 21 . TRBJ2-1 TRBV12-2 CASRSLGRLGLAGVRYNEQFF TGTGCAAGTCGCTCCTTAGGGCGGTTGGGACTAGCGGGAGTTCGCTACAATGAGCAGTTCTTC
. 13 . TRBJ1-1 TRBV13 CASSSRGGTEAFF TGTGCCAGCAGCTCTAGGGGGGGCACTGAAGCTTTCTTT
. 12 . TRBJ2-7 TRBV29-1 CSVTGIFYEQYF TGCAGCGTAACAGGGATTTTTTACGAGCAGTACTTC
. 15 few TRBJ2-5 TRBV10-3 CAISDAGEGQETQYF TGTGCCATCAGTGATGCAGGGGAGGGTCAGGAGACCCAGTACTTC
. 13 . TRBJ2-7 TRBV6-6 CASSYDYSYEQYF TGTGCCAGCAGTTACGACTACTCCTACGAGCAGTACTTC
TRBD2 13 few TRBJ2-5 TRBV5-1 CASSSGGVETQYF TGCGCCAGCAGCTCGGGAGGGGTGGAGACCCAGTACTTC
TRBD2 18 . TRBJ2-5 TRBV5-1 CASSLANGLAGGSETQYF TGCGCCAGCAGCTTGGCCAATGGACTAGCGGGAGGGTCGGAGACCCAGTACTTC
. 19 few TRBJ1-6 TRBV12-2 CASRLKRGKVSSYNSPLHF TGTGCAAGTCGCTTAAAACGAGGGAAGGTGAGCTCCTATAATTCACCCCTCCACTTT
. 14 . TRBJ2-2 TRBV7-8 CASSSESNTGELFF TGTGCCAGCAGCAGCGAGTCGAACACCGGGGAGCTGTTTTTT
. 14 once TRBJ1-4 TRBV30 CAWSVGGVAEKLFF TGTGCCTGGAGTGTCGGGGGGGTTGCTGAAAAACTGTTTTTT
. 12 . TRBJ2-1 TRBV6-5 CASSSTRSEQFF TGTGCCAGCAGTTCAACTAGGAGCGAGCAGTTCTTC
. 15 . TRBJ1-1 TRBV30 CAWSVWSERRTEAFF TGTGCCTGGAGTGTCTGGTCAGAACGGAGGACTGAAGCTTTCTTT
. 13 once TRBJ1-2 TRBV5-6 CASSFQAGNGYTF TGTGCCAGCAGCTTCCAGGCAGGCAATGGCTACACCTTC
TRBD2 14 . TRBJ2-7 TRBV27 CASSPGTIDTEQYF TGTGCCAGCAGCCCCGGGACTATCGACACCGAGCAGTACTTC
. 14 . TRBJ2-1 TRBV7-8 CASSNRSSYNEQFF TGTGCCAGCAGTAACAGGAGCTCCTACAATGAGCAGTTCTTC
. 16 . TRBJ1-5 TRBV28 CASSPSGHFSNQPQHF TGTGCCAGCAGCCCATCGGGACATTTTAGCAATCAGCCCCAGCATTTT
TRBD2 15 . TRBJ2-1 TRBV5-5 CASSRGLAVYNEQFF TGTGCCAGCAGTCGAGGACTAGCGGTGTACAATGAGCAGTTCTTC
TRBD1 14 . TRBJ1-2 TRBV2 CASRDRGGDYGYTF TGTGCCAGCAGAGACAGGGGGGGAGACTATGGCTACACCTTC
. 11 . TRBJ2-5 TRBV20-1 CSVGNQETQYF TGCAGTGTAGGCAACCAAGAGACCCAGTACTTC
. 15 . TRBJ2-7 TRBV5-1 CASSLDPGPTYEQYF TGCGCCAGCAGCTTGGATCCAGGGCCAACCTACGAGCAGTACTTC
TRBD2 16 . TRBJ2-7 TRBV4-1 CASSQAGTSGIDEQYF TGCGCCAGCAGCCAAGCCGGGACTAGCGGGATCGACGAGCAGTACTTC
TRBD1 13 . TRBJ2-1 TRBV6-4 CASSGDRGNEQFF TGTGCCAGCAGTGGGGACAGGGGCAATGAGCAGTTCTTC
. 14 . TRBJ2-7 TRBV27 CASGDSSHVYEQYF TGTGCCAGCGGGGACTCGTCACACGTCTACGAGCAGTACTTC
TRBD2 15 . TRBJ2-7 TRBV19 CASSPQRGRNYEQYF TGTGCCAGTAGTCCCCAGCGGGGCCGGAACTACGAGCAGTACTTC
TRBD1 13 . TRBJ2-7 TRBV2 CASTGTGGYEQYF TGTGCCAGCACCGGGACAGGGGGTTACGAGCAGTACTTC
. 14 . TRBJ1-1 TRBV6-1 CASSPVEGRAEAFF TGTGCCAGCAGTCCAGTAGAGGGCCGCGCCGAAGCTTTCTTT
. 16 . TRBJ2-4 TRBV11-2 CASSLEPQGRENIQYF TGTGCCAGCAGCTTAGAGCCCCAGGGGAGGGAAAACATTCAGTACTTC
. 16 . TRBJ2-2 TRBV18 CASSPGKSSNTGELFF TGTGCCAGCTCACCGGGGAAATCTTCGAACACCGGGGAGCTGTTTTTT
. 14 . TRBJ2-5 TRBV7-9 CASNLGSSGETQYF TGTGCCAGCAACTTAGGATCATCGGGAGAGACCCAGTACTTC
TRBD1 16 . TRBJ1-4 TRBV6-1 CASSAGTGEVFEKLFF TGTGCCAGCAGTGCCGGGACAGGGGAAGTTTTCGAAAAACTGTTTTTT
TRBD1 14 . TRBJ1-1 TRBV19 CASRLTGGGTEAFF TGTGCCAGTAGGTTGACAGGGGGCGGCACTGAAGCTTTCTTT
. 16 . TRBJ1-1 TRBV14 CASSQVWGALNTEAFF TGTGCCAGCAGCCAAGTGTGGGGGGCTCTGAACACTGAAGCTTTCTTT
. 16 . TRBJ2-3 TRBV19 CASSITRGPSTDTQYF TGTGCCAGTAGTATTACAAGGGGACCTAGCACAGATACGCAGTATTTT
. 15 . TRBJ1-2 TRBV19 CASTTARTGGDGYTF TGTGCCAGTACCACCGCCCGGACGGGGGGAGATGGCTACACCTTC
. 14 . TRBJ2-3 TRBV15 CATSKQGERDTQYF TGTGCCACCAGCAAACAGGGAGAAAGAGATACGCAGTATTTT
. 13 . TRBJ2-5 TRBV11-2 CASRRGMKETQYF TGTGCCAGCAGGCGGGGAATGAAAGAGACCCAGTACTTC
. 14 . TRBJ2-5 TRBV6-5 CASSPLGAGETQYF TGTGCCAGCAGCCCCCTTGGGGCCGGTGAGACCCAGTACTTC
. 13 few TRBJ2-7 TRBV15 CATSRDRSYEQYF TGTGCCACCAGCAGAGATCGATCCTACGAGCAGTACTTC
. 15 . TRBJ1-1 TRBV6-6 CATNGEGYRNTEAFF TGTGCCACCAATGGGGAGGGGTACCGGAACACTGAAGCTTTCTTT
. 12 . TRBJ1-3 TRBV7-2 CASSFNGNTIYF TGTGCCAGCAGCTTTAATGGAAACACCATATATTTT
. 13 . TRBJ2-5 TRBV29-1 CSADLDLGETQYF TGCAGCGCCGACTTGGATTTAGGAGAGACCCAGTACTTC
TRBD2 9 . TRBJ2-5 TRBV6-1 CASRGGQYF TGTGCCAGCAGGGGGGGGCAGTACTTC
. 15 . TRBJ2-2 TRBV9 CASSVVSDPTGELFF TGTGCCAGCAGCGTAGTCTCAGACCCCACCGGGGAGCTGTTTTTT
. 14 . TRBJ1-1 TRBV27 CASREYLGRIEAFF TGTGCCAGCAGAGAATACCTGGGACGGATTGAAGCTTTCTTT
TRBD1 13 . TRBJ1-1 TRBV6-5 CASSSDRESEAFF TGTGCCAGCAGCTCAGACAGGGAGAGCGAAGCTTTCTTT
. 13 . TRBJ1-4 TRBV27 CASMRQYNEKLFF TGTGCCAGCATGAGGCAGTACAATGAAAAACTGTTTTTT
. 14 . TRBJ1-5 TRBV30 CAWSISGSDQPQHF TGTGCCTGGAGTATCTCAGGGTCCGATCAGCCCCAGCATTTT
TRBD2 15 . TRBJ2-5 TRBV7-6 CASSLAGTTQETQYF TGTGCCAGCAGCTTAGCCGGGACTACCCAAGAGACCCAGTACTTC
TRBD2 16 once TRBJ2-7 TRBV5-1 CASSLALAGSSYEQYF TGCGCCAGCAGCTTGGCGCTAGCGGGTAGCTCCTACGAGCAGTACTTC
TRBD1 15 . TRBJ2-3 TRBV18 CASSPRETGADTQYF TGTGCCAGCTCACCAAGGGAGACAGGGGCAGATACGCAGTATTTT
. 16 . TRBJ2-2 TRBV11-2 CASSVLGGPYTGELFF TGTGCCAGCAGCGTCTTGGGGGGGCCTTACACCGGGGAGCTGTTTTTT
TRBD1 15 . TRBJ2-5 TRBV6-1 CASSVWTGGEETQYF TGTGCCAGCAGTGTTTGGACAGGGGGTGAAGAGACCCAGTACTTC
. 15 once TRBJ1-1 TRBV21-1 CASSKVLASGTEAFF TGTGCCAGCAGCAAAGTCTTGGCCTCGGGCACTGAAGCTTTCTTT
TRBD2 14 . TRBJ2-5 TRBV19 CASSTREVWETQYF TGTGCCAGTAGTACGCGGGAGGTATGGGAGACCCAGTACTTC
. 15 once TRBJ1-2 TRBV4-2 CASSQDRRGVYGYTF TGTGCCAGCAGCCAAGATCGGAGGGGGGTCTATGGCTACACCTTC
. 13 . TRBJ2-3 TRBV7-3 CASSFMVGDTQYF TGTGCCAGCAGCTTTATGGTGGGGGATACGCAGTATTTT
. 13 . TRBJ1-5 TRBV5-1 CASREDSNQPQHF TGCGCCAGCAGGGAAGATAGCAATCAGCCCCAGCATTTT